This passage covers 18 T cell receptor beta chains from one sample sequenced in a study of cytomegalovirus exposure and HLA in healthy donors. Vbeta (60) and Jbeta (13) primers were used in the PCR. Method: immunoSEQ multiplex PCR; TCRdb's copy keeps in-frame clones and lacks some. Found here are 90,000 to 140,000 clones, over 75% of them singletons; the top ten hold over 7.5%. Sequencing was done on a sample of PBMCs. These receptors came from a woman aged 40 to 49 in good health and CMV-seropositive.

In its sample, this clone was seen once. J is TRBJ2-3 and V is TRBV29-1, with 7 bases identical to TRBD2. Germline values: CDR1 SQVTM, CDR2 ANQGSEA. V dropped 7 bases and J dropped 9; count of bases not matched to a gene: 19. CDR3 length: 15 residues. The CDR3 protein is CSGRLGLDGAGTQYF. DNA of the CDR3: TGCAGCGGCCGCTTAGGACTAGATGGGGCGGGGACGCAGTATTTT.

This clone was counted between two and nine times. This chain links TRBV15 with TRBJ2-1; D possibly corresponds to TRBD1 (5 bases). The V end lost 3 bases, the J end lost 0 bases, and 12 bases lay between the germline ends. CDR1 and CDR2 (germline): LNHNV, YYDKDF (reference sequence). This CDR3 is built from 16 residues. The CDR3 loop is CATSREQESSYNEQFF. CDR3 DNA sequence: TGTGCCACCAGCAGGGAACAGGAGAGCTCCTACAATGAGCAGTTCTTC. Looking up the rest from reference TRBV15 and TRBJ2-1 gives the full variable domain: DAMVIQNPRYQVTQFGKPVTLSCSQTLNHNVMYWYQQKSSQAPKLLFHYYDKDFNNEADTPDNFQSRRPNTSFCFLDIRSPGLGDTAMYLCATSREQESSYNEQFFGPGTRLTVL.

This clone was observed once. The CDR3 nucleotides read TGTGCCAGCAGTTATAGGGGTAACACTGAAGCTTTCTTT. Its translation is CASSYRGNTEAFF. This chain uses TRBV6-5 with TRBJ1-1, with D possibly TRBD1 on 5 matching bases. V dropped 3 bases and J dropped 2 bases, with 7 bases sitting between them. The CDR3 runs to 13 residues. Germline V gene sequence: CDR1 MNHEY, CDR2 SVGAGI.

In its sample, this clone was seen once. This sequence joins TRBV9 and TRBJ1-6; TRBD1 agrees at 7 bases. V trimming: 0 bases; J trimming: 9 bases; junction bases outside the gene matches: 3. Germline lookup yields CDR1 SGDLS and CDR2 YYNGEE. The CDR3 is made up of 14 amino acids. In DNA form, the CDR3 reads TGTGCCAGCAGCGTAGGGGACAGAGGTTCACCCCTCCACTTT. It yields the protein CASSVGDRGSPLHF. Together with reference TRBV9 and TRBJ1-6, the CDR3 gives the full variable domain: DSGVTQTPKHLITATGQRVTLRCSPRSGDLSVYWYQQSLDQGLQFLIQYYNGEERAKGNILERFSAQQFPDLHSELNLSSLELGDSALYFCASSVGDRGSPLHFGNGTRLTVT.

This clone appeared a few times. The CDR3 sequence is CASSLRWVVGDYTEAFF. The DNA of the CDR3 is TGTGCCAGCAGCTTGCGGTGGGTGGTGGGGGACTACACTGAAGCTTTCTTT. This chain links TRBV5-6 with TRBJ1-1; a weak D match, TRBD1 (5 bases). The CDR3 is 17 residues long. Looked up from germline, CDR1 is SGHDT and CDR2 is YYEEEE. Trimming took 1 base from V and 3 from J, leaving 19 bases between them.

This chain links TRBV7-9 with TRBJ1-3; tentatively, D is TRBD1 (5 bases). The V gene lost 2 bases and the J gene lost 7 bases, with 15 bases spanning the gap. CDR1 and CDR2 from the germline V gene are SEHNR and FQNEAQ (reference sequence). The CDR3 is 15 amino acids. In DNA, the CDR3 is TGTGCCAGCAGCTTAACACAAGGGGCGCGGAACACCATATATTTT. Translated, it gives CASSLTQGARNTIYF.

This clone came up a few times. The chain recombines TRBV27 with TRBJ2-4; the match to TRBD1 covers 7 bases. CDR1 and CDR2 from the germline V gene are MNHEY and SMNVEV (reference sequence). The CDR3 is 14 amino acids. With V trimmed by 5 bases and J by 1 base, 2 bases remained unmatched. The CDR3 bases are TGTGCCAGCAGTCCGACAGGGGCCAAAAACATTCAGTACTTC. Translated, it gives CASSPTGAKNIQYF.

The chain is built from TRBV19 and TRBJ2-1, with D perhaps matching TRBD2 (6 bases). V was shortened by 5 bases and J by 10 bases, with 24 bases between the two germline ends. The CDR3 extends over 16 amino acids. Germline V gives CDR1 LNHDA, CDR2 SQIVND (reference sequence). CDR3: CASSSGTPSGVGEQFF. CDR3 DNA sequence: TGTGCCAGTAGTTCAGGGACTCCCTCTGGGGTGGGAGAGCAGTTCTTC.

By share, this clone ranks as medium-sized. This chain joins TRBV19 and TRBJ1-2; D is possibly TRBD1 (5 bases). The V end lost 1 base, the J end lost 6 bases, and 15 bases lay between the germline ends. From germline, CDR1 is LNHDA and CDR2 SQIVND (reference sequence). CDR3 length: 15 residues. The CDR3 is CASSIGPRGFDGYTF. The DNA for the CDR3 is TGTGCCAGTAGTATAGGCCCCCGGGGGTTTGATGGCTACACCTTC. Drawing the rest from reference TRBV19 and TRBJ1-2, the complete variable domain is DGGITQSPKYLFRKEGQNVTLSCEQNLNHDAMYWYRQDPGQGLRLIYYSQIVNDFQKGDIAEGYSVSREKKESFPLTVTSAQKNPTAFYLCASSIGPRGFDGYTFGSGTRLTVV.

The table lists this clone with a few counts. The chain couples TRBV5-8 to TRBJ2-1; the match to TRBD1 covers 9 bases. This CDR3 comprises 18 residues. In germline, CDR1 is SGHTS, CDR2 YDEGEE. The trim removed 4 bases at V and 4 bases at J, leaving 15 bases unmatched. CDR3 residues: CASSMDRGKTIIYNEQFF. DNA for the CDR3: TGTGCCAGCAGCATGGACAGGGGAAAGACCATAATTTACAATGAGCAGTTCTTC.

The genes are TRBV28 and TRBJ1-2; D is undetermined. CDR1 MDHEN and CDR2 SYDVKM come from the germline V gene. CDR3 size: 15 residues. The germline V and J ends were trimmed by 6 bases and 1 base, with 15 bases remaining between them. CDR3 in amino acids: CASSLSWSLNYGYTF. The CDR3 DNA reads as TGTGCCAGCAGCCTATCCTGGAGCCTTAACTATGGCTACACCTTC.

V gene TRBV11-2 combines with J gene TRBJ1-1, with D perhaps matching TRBD1 (6 bases). Germline V gene data show CDR1 as SGHAT and CDR2 as FQNNGV. Deletions cut 1 base from V and 3 bases from J, with 9 bases between. This CDR3 contains 14 residues. The CDR3 loop reads CASSLVQGYTEAFF. CDR3 coding DNA: TGTGCCAGCAGCTTAGTCCAGGGGTACACTGAAGCTTTCTTT.

The gene calls are TRBV5-1 and TRBJ1-3; D not resolved. Trimming pared 2 bases from V and 1 base from J, leaving 7 bases between. Germline CDR1 reads SGHRS; CDR2 reads YFSETQ. This CDR3 has 14 residues. CDR3: CASSLGGSGNTIYF. The CDR3 coding sequence is TGCGCCAGCAGCTTAGGAGGGTCTGGAAACACCATATATTTT.

This chain connects TRBV28 to TRBJ1-4, with no clear D. Trimming cost V 3 bases and J 7 bases, with 3 bases left between them. The CDR3 spans 11 residues. The germline gives CDR1 MDHEN, CDR2 SYDVKM. DNA for the CDR3: TGTGCCAGCAGTTTTAGTGAAAAACTGTTTTTT. As protein: CASSFSEKLFF.

The chain carries TRBV5-1 and TRBJ2-2, with no clear D. Germline V gene sequence: CDR1 SGHRS, CDR2 YFSETQ. The germline V and J ends were trimmed by 4 bases and 4 bases, with 5 bases remaining between them. The CDR3 totals 12 residues. The CDR3 DNA reads TGCGCCAGCAGCCTATTCACCGGGGAGCTGTTTTTT. Residues: CASSLFTGELFF. Full variable domain (outside the CDR3, taken from reference TRBV5-1 and TRBJ2-2): KAGVTQTPRYLIKTRGQQVTLSCSPISGHRSVSWYQQTPGQGLQFLFEYFSETQRNKGNFPGRFSGRQFSNSRSEMNVSTLELGDSALYLCASSLFTGELFFGEGSRLTVL.

The chain employs TRBV6-1 and TRBJ1-5; the match to TRBD1 covers 8 bases. There are 14 residues in the CDR3. CDR1 MNHNS and CDR2 SASEGT come from the germline V gene. J gave up 3 bases and V 6 bases, and 4 bases lay outside the gene matches. The chain's CDR3 is CASSGRGPNQPQHF. CDR3 nucleotides: TGTGCCAGCAGCGGCAGGGGGCCCAATCAGCCCCAGCATTTT.

The chain employs TRBV27 and TRBJ2-3, with D uncertain. CDR1 and CDR2 (germline): MNHEY, SMNVEV (reference sequence). The ends were cut back, 9 bases at V and 2 bases at J, with 18 bases in the middle. The CDR3 sequence is 15 residues long. The CDR3 DNA follows: TGTGCCAGTTCATCTGGCGGATCTCACACAGATACGCAGTATTTT. Its protein is CASSSGGSHTDTQYF.

The chain uses TRBV5-1 and TRBJ2-1, with a possible D match to TRBD2 (5 bases). Germline CDR1 and CDR2: SGHRS and YFSETQ. Trimming shortened V by 5 bases and J by 5 bases, and 11 bases separated the two germline ends. The CDR3 is 13 residues long. DNA for the CDR3: TGCGCCAGCAGAGACGGGAACAACAATGAGCAGTTCTTC. Its protein product is CASRDGNNNEQFF.